The 23 T cell receptor beta chains reported below all come from one sample, sequenced in a study of cytomegalovirus exposure and HLA in healthy donors. Use of 60 Vbeta and 13 Jbeta primers characterized the PCR. Profiled with immunoSEQ multiplex PCR; TCRdb holds only in-frame clones, not every one. This sample carries about 140,000 clones, roughly 79% of them seen once, and the ten largest clones take roughly 3%. Sequences were obtained from PBMCs. All receptors come from a male donor in good health and CMV-seronegative.

The chain has TRBV14 and TRBJ2-1; D perhaps matches TRBD2 (6 bases). The germline V and J ends were trimmed by 4 bases and 6 bases, with 16 bases remaining between them. Germline CDR1 reads SGHDN; CDR2 reads FVKESK. This CDR3 region has 15 residues. CDR3 DNA sequence: TGTGCCAGCAGCCGCCATACGGGACTGCCCAATGAGCAGTTCTTC. Amino acid sequence: CASSRHTGLPNEQFF.

The gene calls are TRBV5-6 and TRBJ1-1; a weak D match, TRBD1 (6 bases). The CDR3 is 15 residues long. Germline CDR1 and CDR2: SGHDT and YYEEEE. With 0 bases removed from V and 3 bases from J, the gap between germline ends came to 12 bases. CDR3 sequence: CASSLERGSHTEAFF. DNA of the CDR3: TGTGCCAGCAGCTTGGAAAGGGGGAGTCACACTGAAGCTTTCTTT.

A note on this clone: One junction end does not reproduce the germline sequence, and a read error may be involved. The J gene is TRBJ2-2, the V gene TRBV7-3, with 12 positions matching TRBD2. This CDR3 comprises 16 residues. Germline V gene lookup returns CDR1 SGHTA and CDR2 FQGTGA. CDR3 residues: CARSPSGGADTGELFF. The CDR3, as DNA: TGTGCCCGCAGCCCTAGCGGGGGGGCGGACACCGGGGAGCTGTTTTTT. The whole variable domain, remainder taken from reference TRBV7-3 and TRBJ2-2, is GAGVSQTPSNKVTEKGKYVELRCDPISGHTALYWYRQSLGQGPEFLIYFQGTGAADDSGLPNDRFFAVRPEGSVSTLKIQRTERGDSAVYLCARSPSGGADTGELFFGEGSRLTVL.

The chain is built from TRBV11-1 and TRBJ2-7, with TRBD1 matching 9 bases. Germline trimming cut 1 base from V and 4 bases from J; bases unmatched to any gene: 11. CDR3 size: 17 residues. Germline loops: CDR1 SGHAT, CDR2 FQDESV (reference sequence). CDR3 nucleotides: TGTGCCAGCAGCTTAGGAACAGGGGGCCATGGGGAATACGAGCAGTACTTC. Translated, it gives CASSLGTGGHGEYEQYF.

V is TRBV19 and J is TRBJ1-1, with D uncertain. The germline gives CDR1 LNHDA, CDR2 SQIVND (reference sequence). The CDR3 is 16 residues long. Trimming pared 6 bases from V and 7 bases from J, leaving 24 bases between. The CDR3, as DNA: TGTGCCAGTAGGCGGAGGGCCCTATCATCGGGCATTGAAGCTTTCTTT. It yields the protein CASRRRALSSGIEAFF. Drawing the rest from reference TRBV19 and TRBJ1-1, the complete variable domain is DGGITQSPKYLFRKEGQNVTLSCEQNLNHDAMYWYRQDPGQGLRLIYYSQIVNDFQKGDIAEGYSVSREKKESFPLTVTSAQKNPTAFYLCASRRRALSSGIEAFFGQGTRLTVV.

The chain joins TRBV19 to TRBJ2-1; no firm D call. Germline V CDR1 and CDR2: LNHDA, SQIVND (reference sequence). V lost 6 bases and J 7 bases, leaving 4 bases between the germline ends. CDR3 length equals 10 residues. CDR3 residues: CASSQNEQFF. For the CDR3, the DNA is TGTGCCAGTAGCCAGAATGAGCAGTTCTTC. Complete variable domain (other parts from reference TRBV19 and TRBJ2-1): DGGITQSPKYLFRKEGQNVTLSCEQNLNHDAMYWYRQDPGQGLRLIYYSQIVNDFQKGDIAEGYSVSREKKESFPLTVTSAQKNPTAFYLCASSQNEQFFGPGTRLTVL.

The genes are TRBV7-9 and TRBJ2-7; tentative D call: TRBD2 (7 bases). This CDR3 has 15 residues. CDR1 and CDR2 from the germline V gene are SEHNR and FQNEAQ (reference sequence). Trimming took off 0 bases at V and 3 bases at J, with 12 bases between the two ends. The CDR3 sequence: CASSLAGGPYYEQYF. In DNA form, the CDR3 reads TGTGCCAGCAGCTTAGCGGGGGGGCCTTACTACGAGCAGTACTTC.

This chain uses TRBV18 with TRBJ1-1, with unresolved D. In germline, CDR1 is KGHSH, CDR2 LQKENI. The CDR3 loop spans 15 amino acids. V gave up 1 base and J gave up 1 base, with 10 bases separating them. In DNA, the CDR3 is TGTGCCAGCTCACCACAAGTCAGTGGGAACACTGAAGCTTTCTTT. It encodes CASSPQVSGNTEAFF.

CDR3 sequence: CASSILGNIGYGYTF. CDR3 in DNA: TGTGCCAGTAGTATCCTCGGGAATATCGGCTATGGCTACACCTTC. The chain combines TRBV19 with TRBJ1-2; D gene unclear. Trimming left V 3 bases short and J 4 bases short, with 15 bases between. Germline assignment: CDR1 LNHDA and CDR2 SQIVND (reference sequence). This CDR3 region has 15 residues.

This clone was detected only a few times. The chain employs TRBV9 and TRBJ2-1; 13 bases agree with TRBD2. This CDR3 spans 18 amino acids. Trimming took 4 bases from V and 1 from J; bases not matched to a gene: 8. Germline V gene data show CDR1 as SGDLS and CDR2 as YYNGEE. The CDR3 DNA sequence: TGTGCCAGCAGCCCAAGCAAACTAGCGGGAGGGTCCTACAATGAGCAGTTCTTC. The encoded protein is CASSPSKLAGGSYNEQFF.

This clone appeared once. The V gene is TRBV28, the J gene TRBJ1-1; D uncertain. The germline V gene encodes CDR1 MDHEN and CDR2 SYDVKM. Trimming removed 7 bases from V and 0 bases from J, with 18 bases in between. This CDR3 comprises 16 residues. This CDR3 is CASNQPDISVNTEAFF. CDR3 coding DNA: TGTGCCAGCAACCAACCAGACATCTCGGTGAACACTGAAGCTTTCTTT.

The chain uses TRBV19 and TRBJ1-4; 8 nucleotides agree with TRBD1. V lost 10 bases and J lost 5; bases outside the gene matches: 6. The CDR3 contains 13 residues. Germline V lookup: CDR1 LNHDA, CDR2 SQIVND (reference sequence). The CDR3, as DNA: TGTGCCACTTGGGACAGGAGAAATGAAAAACTGTTTTTT. Its translation: CATWDRRNEKLFF.

In this sample, this clone turned up once. The V gene is TRBV6-5, the J gene TRBJ2-7; D call uncertain. Per the germline V gene, CDR1 is MNHEY and CDR2 is SVGAGI. This CDR3 comprises 12 residues. The V gene lost 7 bases and the J gene lost 5 bases, with 12 bases spanning the gap. CDR3 nucleotide sequence: TGTGCCAGCACCCGAGGTAACGACGAGCAGTACTTC. This codes for CASTRGNDEQYF.

This chain links TRBV5-6 with TRBJ1-1, with D possibly matching TRBD1 (6 bases). Germline V gene lookup returns CDR1 SGHDT and CDR2 YYEEEE. The CDR3 totals 14 residues. The germline V and J ends were trimmed by 2 bases and 3 bases, with 11 bases remaining between them. This chain's CDR3 is CASSFGTMDTEAFF. CDR3 coding DNA: TGTGCCAGCAGCTTCGGGACAATGGACACTGAAGCTTTCTTT. The whole variable domain, remainder taken from reference TRBV5-6 and TRBJ1-1, is DAGVTQSPTHLIKTRGQQVTLRCSPKSGHDTVSWYQQALGQGPQFIFQYYEEEERQRGNFPDRFSGHQFPNYSSELNVNALLLGDSALYLCASSFGTMDTEAFFGQGTRLTVV.

The rearrangement links TRBV9 to TRBJ1-3; maybe TRBD1 (5 bases). V lost 4 bases and J 0 bases, leaving 20 bases between the germline ends. CDR1 SGDLS and CDR2 YYNGEE come from the germline V gene. The CDR3 runs to 18 residues. DNA for the CDR3: TGTGCCAGCAGCCCACTGCCACCTCAGGGTATCTCTGGAAACACCATATATTTT. Its protein product is CASSPLPPQGISGNTIYF.

The rearrangement joins TRBV6-5 to TRBJ2-5; 8 bases align to TRBD1. Germline V gene lookup returns CDR1 MNHEY and CDR2 SVGAGI. Unmatched junction bases numbered 7, after V lost 2 bases and J lost 2 bases. The CDR3 runs 16 residues. DNA of the CDR3: TGTGCCAGCAGTTACGGGACAGGATTGGGACAAGAGACCCAGTACTTC. It encodes CASSYGTGLGQETQYF.

The rearrangement joins TRBV7-9 to TRBJ1-2; 7 bases line up with TRBD1. The CDR3 runs 17 residues. Germline CDR1 and CDR2: SEHNR and FQNEAQ (reference sequence). Trimming cost V 5 bases and J 4 bases; bases outside gene matches: 16. CDR3 nucleotides: TGTGCCAGCAGCCACACCCCCGACAGGGCCCATTTCTATGGCTACACCTTC. It codes for CASSHTPDRAHFYGYTF.

The V and J genes are TRBV30 and TRBJ1-2, with a tentative D call TRBD1 (5 bases). The CDR3 runs to 13 residues. Germline CDR1 and CDR2: GTSNPN and SVGIG (reference sequence). V was pared by 0 bases and J by 4 bases, with 9 bases between. The CDR3 is CAWSVQTVYGYTF. CDR3 nucleotide sequence: TGTGCCTGGAGTGTACAGACAGTCTATGGCTACACCTTC.

The chain uses TRBV5-1 and TRBJ1-3; tentatively, D is TRBD1 (5 bases). Germline-derived CDR1 and CDR2 are SGHRS and YFSETQ. The CDR3 is 18 amino acids. The V and J ends lost 1 base and 0 bases respectively, with 17 bases between them. CDR3 in amino acids: CASSLKDPRGASGNTIYF. As DNA, the CDR3 is TGCGCCAGCAGCTTGAAGGACCCCCGCGGGGCCTCTGGAAACACCATATATTTT.

The chain couples TRBV11-2 to TRBJ1-1; TRBD1 might be the D (6 bases). CDR1 is SGHAT, CDR2 FQNNGV, per germline. V was trimmed by 5 bases and J by 5 bases, leaving 18 bases between them. The CDR3 loop spans 15 amino acids. CDR3 loop: CASSIRADRPTEAFF. The CDR3 bases are TGTGCCAGCAGCATAAGGGCGGACAGACCGACTGAAGCTTTCTTT.

The table lists this clone with a few counts. The chain joins TRBV6-1 to TRBJ1-5, with D maybe TRBD1 (6 bases). V lost 6 bases to trimming and J lost 10 bases, with 22 bases between them. The CDR3 has 15 residues. Germline-derived CDR1 and CDR2 are MNHNS and SASEGT. CDR3 coding DNA: TGTGCCAGCAGGGACAGCTCCCTGCGAATCAGTCCCCAGCATTTT. Its protein is CASRDSSLRISPQHF.

This chain uses TRBV10-3 with TRBJ2-7; 10 bases align to TRBD2. The CDR3 loop spans 16 amino acids. CDR1 is ENHRY, CDR2 SYGVKD, per germline. Germline trimming cut 3 bases from V and 1 base from J; bases unmatched to any gene: 6. The CDR3 nucleotides read TGTGCCATCAGTGATCACTTAGCGGGGGGATCCTACGAGCAGTACTTC. Translating it yields CAISDHLAGGSYEQYF.

V gene TRBV5-5 combines with J gene TRBJ1-2; D ambiguous. From germline, CDR1 is SGHKS and CDR2 YYEKEE (reference sequence). This CDR3 comprises 15 residues. The V gene lost 0 bases and the J gene lost 6 bases, with 15 bases spanning the gap. The CDR3 nucleotides read TGTGCCAGCAGCTTGGATTTAACGGAGCAGAATGGCTACACCTTC. Its translation: CASSLDLTEQNGYTF.